This TCR beta chain comes out of a study of OX40 agonist ivuxolimab in advanced cancers. The overall study: As their treatment, patients were administered ivuxolimab, an agonistic anti-OX40 (CD134) antibody. From roughly 23 to 85 years was the age range, with a mean of about 54 years, and 70% to 85% were male. Participants could have had prior anti-PD-1, anti-PD-L1 or anti-CTLA-4 therapy, and around 40% had some.

By share, this clone counts as medium-sized. Clones were sequenced by immunoSEQ multiplex PCR, and TCRdb holds only the in-frame ones, with some missing. Here the sample spans around 20,000 clones, about 71% being singletons. Collection of blood occurred at baseline, at cycle 4 day 1, and at cycle 7 day 1. There are 15 residues in the CDR3. J was trimmed by 6 bases and V by 2 bases; bases with no gene match: 7. CDR1 and CDR2 (germline): SEHNR, FQNEAQ (reference sequence). This TCR came from an adult with an advanced solid tumor such as melanoma, head and neck, liver or kidney cancer. The J gene is TRBJ2-7, the V gene TRBV7-9, with 10 bases lining up with TRBD2. Sequencing used CD4+ or CD8+ T cells sorted from blood, obtained in a trial of the OX40 agonist ivuxolimab. In nucleotides, the CDR3 is TGTGCCAGCAGCTTACTAGCGGGAGAGCAGGCCGAGCAGTACTTC. This translates into CASSLLAGEQAEQYF.